The rows below give T cell receptor beta chains drawn from one sample of a study of blood T cell repertoires in COVID-19. Profiling relied on immunoSEQ multiplex PCR, and the TCRdb table lists in-frame clones only, not all of them. The sample includes about 86,000 clones, approximately 88% seen only once; the top ten take around 29%. Material: peripheral blood. Source of these receptors: a woman of 80 years or more with active or convalescent COVID-19. The CDR3 runs from the conserved cysteine through the conserved F or W.

>TRBV6-5|TRBJ1-3
CASSAQGVSGNTIYF
>TRBV7-9|TRBJ2-3
CASSPLAGLTDTQYF
>TRBV5-1|TRBJ1-1
CASSFYQGANTEAFF
>TRBV9|TRBJ2-7
CASSVGLGQGANEQYF
>TRBV10-3|TRBJ1-4
CAISDTRTANEKLFF
>TRBV19|TRBJ2-7
CASSINLGTGDKQYF
>TRBV19|TRBJ2-5
CASRQAGETQYF
>TRBV7-9|TRBJ1-3
CASSLGAGNTIYF
>TRBV9|TRBJ2-2
CASSPGRATGTGELFF
>TRBV27|TRBJ2-5
CASSTFGGGVKETQYF
>TRBV11-3|TRBJ2-7
CASSLEAGTAYEQYF
>TRBV29-1|TRBJ1-3
CSVEAGTGNTIYF
>TRBV7-9|TRBJ2-3
CASSLAHWSSGGSDTQYF
>TRBV9|TRBJ1-3
CASSVGQRGEGNTIYF
>TRBV19|TRBJ1-1
CATRVSSAEAFF
>TRBV10-3|TRBJ1-5
CAISESRPGGYSNQPQHF
>TRBV30|TRBJ1-5
CAWATGSLQPQHF
>TRBV27|TRBJ1-6
CASRPGIDNSPLHF
>TRBV11-2|TRBJ2-5
CASSSNPGLAGLGETQYF
>TRBV6-4|TRBJ1-1
CASRKDRGFDTEAFF
>TRBV6-5|TRBJ1-5
CASSYSTAAQPQHF
>TRBV6-5|TRBJ2-3
CASSYSGDATDTQYF
>TRBV6-2/TRBV6-3|TRBJ2-3
CASSTGQDTDTQYF
>TRBV10-1|TRBJ2-3
CASSDLAGGRDTQYF
>TRBV10-3|TRBJ1-3
CAISTTGGNTIYF
>TRBV4-1|TRBJ2-3
CASSQVLGDTQYF
>TRBV11-3|TRBJ2-1
CASSRTSGTYNEQFF
>TRBV5-1|TRBJ2-6
CASSLAGGGSGANVLTF
>TRBV4-1|TRBJ2-5
CASSQDLRGLRKETQYF
>TRBV5-1|TRBJ2-3
CASSLDLADLVTDTQYF
>TRBV10-2|TRBJ2-5
CASSDTSGSSQYF
>TRBV28|TRBJ1-5
CASSSHPTVGKPQHF
>TRBV25-1|TRBJ1-3
CASSASGPGNTIYF
>TRBV19|TRBJ1-2
CATNLGQGYGYTF
>TRBV2|TRBJ1-6
CASSPGQPNSPLHF
>TRBV28|TRBJ2-1
CAITQGPGGEQFF
>TRBV5-1|TRBJ2-1
CASSSSGTANNEQFF
>TRBV5-1|TRBJ2-4
CASSLEGPNRLGAQYF
>TRBV9|TRBJ1-1
CASSHSTNTEAFF
>TRBV19|TRBJ1-2
CASKGQGLTLTRGYTF
>TRBV24-1|TRBJ2-1
CATSALGQYNEQFF
>TRBV15|TRBJ1-2
CATSSSSTVFHYTF
>TRBV7-2|TRBJ2-7
CASSKDRSLYEQYF